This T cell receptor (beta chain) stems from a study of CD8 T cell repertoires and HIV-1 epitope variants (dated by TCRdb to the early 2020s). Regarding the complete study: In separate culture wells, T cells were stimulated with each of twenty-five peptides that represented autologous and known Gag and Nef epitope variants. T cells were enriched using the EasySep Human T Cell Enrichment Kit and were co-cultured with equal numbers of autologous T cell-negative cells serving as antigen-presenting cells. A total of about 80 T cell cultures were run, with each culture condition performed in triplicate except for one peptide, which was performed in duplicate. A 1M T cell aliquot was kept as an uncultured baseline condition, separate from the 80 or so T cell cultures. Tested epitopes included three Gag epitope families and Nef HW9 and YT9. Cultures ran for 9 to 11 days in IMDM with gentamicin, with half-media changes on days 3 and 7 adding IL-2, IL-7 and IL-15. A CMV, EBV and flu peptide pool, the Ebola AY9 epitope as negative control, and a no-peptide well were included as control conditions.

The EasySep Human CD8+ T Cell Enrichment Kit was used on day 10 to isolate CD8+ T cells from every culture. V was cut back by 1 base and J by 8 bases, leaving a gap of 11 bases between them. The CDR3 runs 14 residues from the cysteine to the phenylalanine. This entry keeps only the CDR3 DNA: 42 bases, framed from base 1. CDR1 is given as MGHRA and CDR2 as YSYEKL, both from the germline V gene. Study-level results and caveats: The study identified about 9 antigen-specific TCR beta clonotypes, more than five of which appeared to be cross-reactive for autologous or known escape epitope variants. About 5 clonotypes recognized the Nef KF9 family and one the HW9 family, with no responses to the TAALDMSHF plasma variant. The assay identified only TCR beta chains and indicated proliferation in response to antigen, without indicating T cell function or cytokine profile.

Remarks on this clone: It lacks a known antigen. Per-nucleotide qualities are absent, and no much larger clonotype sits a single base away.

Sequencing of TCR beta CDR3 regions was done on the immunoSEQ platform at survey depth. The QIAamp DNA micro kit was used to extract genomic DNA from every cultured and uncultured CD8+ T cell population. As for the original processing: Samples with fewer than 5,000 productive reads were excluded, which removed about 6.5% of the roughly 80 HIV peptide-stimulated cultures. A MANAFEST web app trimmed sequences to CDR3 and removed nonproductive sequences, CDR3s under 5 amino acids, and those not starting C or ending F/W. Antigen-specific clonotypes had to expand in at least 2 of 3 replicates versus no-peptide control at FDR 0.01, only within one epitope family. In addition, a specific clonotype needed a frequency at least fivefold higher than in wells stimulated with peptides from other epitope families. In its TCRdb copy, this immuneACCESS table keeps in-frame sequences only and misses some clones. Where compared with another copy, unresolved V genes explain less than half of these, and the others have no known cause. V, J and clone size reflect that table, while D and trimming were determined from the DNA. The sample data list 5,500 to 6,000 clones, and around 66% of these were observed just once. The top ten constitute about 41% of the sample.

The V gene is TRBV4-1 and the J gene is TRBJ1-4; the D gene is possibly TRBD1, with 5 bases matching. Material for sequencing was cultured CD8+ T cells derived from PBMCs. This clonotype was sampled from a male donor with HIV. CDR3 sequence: CASSQVVGDEKLFF. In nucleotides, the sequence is TGCGCCAGCAGCCAAGTAGTTGGGGACGAAAAACTGTTTTTT.